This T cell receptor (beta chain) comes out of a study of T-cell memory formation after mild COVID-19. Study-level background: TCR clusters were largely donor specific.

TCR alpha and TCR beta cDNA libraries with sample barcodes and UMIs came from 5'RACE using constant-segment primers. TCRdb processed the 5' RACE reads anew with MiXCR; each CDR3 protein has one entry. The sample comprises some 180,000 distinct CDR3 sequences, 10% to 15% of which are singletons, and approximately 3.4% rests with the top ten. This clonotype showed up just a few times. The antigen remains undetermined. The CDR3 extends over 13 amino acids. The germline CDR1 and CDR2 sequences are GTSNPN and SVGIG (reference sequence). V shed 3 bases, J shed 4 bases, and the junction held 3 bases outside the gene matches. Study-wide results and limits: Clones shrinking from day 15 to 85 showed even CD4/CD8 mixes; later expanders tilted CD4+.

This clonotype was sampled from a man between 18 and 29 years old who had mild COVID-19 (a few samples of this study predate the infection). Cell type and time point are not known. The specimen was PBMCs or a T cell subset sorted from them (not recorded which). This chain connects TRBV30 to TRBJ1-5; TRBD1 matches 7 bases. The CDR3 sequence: CAWSRDRNQPQHF. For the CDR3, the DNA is TGTGCCTGGAGCCGGGACAGAAATCAGCCCCAGCATTTT.